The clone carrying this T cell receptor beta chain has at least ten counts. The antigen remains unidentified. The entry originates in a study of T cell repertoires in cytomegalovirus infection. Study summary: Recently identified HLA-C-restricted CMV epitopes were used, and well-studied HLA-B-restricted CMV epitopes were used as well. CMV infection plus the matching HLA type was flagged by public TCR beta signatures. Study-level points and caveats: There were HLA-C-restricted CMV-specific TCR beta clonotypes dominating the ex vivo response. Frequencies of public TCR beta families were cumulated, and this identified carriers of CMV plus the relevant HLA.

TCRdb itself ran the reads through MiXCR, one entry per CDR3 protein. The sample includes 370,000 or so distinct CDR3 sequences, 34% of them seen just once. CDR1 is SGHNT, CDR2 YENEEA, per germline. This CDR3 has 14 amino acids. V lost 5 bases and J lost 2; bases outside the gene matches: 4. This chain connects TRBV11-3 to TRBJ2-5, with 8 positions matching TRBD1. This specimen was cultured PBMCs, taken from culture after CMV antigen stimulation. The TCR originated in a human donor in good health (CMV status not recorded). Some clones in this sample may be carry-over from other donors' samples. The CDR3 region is CASSPRTGQETQYF. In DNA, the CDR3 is TGTGCCAGCAGCCCCCGGACAGGGCAAGAGACCCAGTACTTC.